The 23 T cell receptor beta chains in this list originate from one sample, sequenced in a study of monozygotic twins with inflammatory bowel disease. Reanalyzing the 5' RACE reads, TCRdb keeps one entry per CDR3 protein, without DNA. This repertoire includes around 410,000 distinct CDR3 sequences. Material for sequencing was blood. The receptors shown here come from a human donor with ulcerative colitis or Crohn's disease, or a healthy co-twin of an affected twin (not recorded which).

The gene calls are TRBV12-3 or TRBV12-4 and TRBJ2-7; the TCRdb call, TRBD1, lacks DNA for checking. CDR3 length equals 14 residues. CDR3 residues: CASSNRDRGDEQYF.

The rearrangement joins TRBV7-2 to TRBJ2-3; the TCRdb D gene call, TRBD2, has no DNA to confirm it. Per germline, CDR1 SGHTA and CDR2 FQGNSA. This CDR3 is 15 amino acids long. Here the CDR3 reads CASSRTSSMADTQYF. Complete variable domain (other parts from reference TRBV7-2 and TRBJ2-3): GAGVSQSPSNKVTEKGKDVELRCDPISGHTALYWYRQSLGQGLEFLIYFQGNSAPDKSGLPSDRFSAERTGGSVSTLTIQRTQQEDSAVYLCASSRTSSMADTQYFGPGTRLTVL.

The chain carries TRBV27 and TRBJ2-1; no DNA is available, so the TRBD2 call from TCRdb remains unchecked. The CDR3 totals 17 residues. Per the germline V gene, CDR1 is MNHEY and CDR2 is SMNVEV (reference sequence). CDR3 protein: CASSLTLQRGSYNEQFF.

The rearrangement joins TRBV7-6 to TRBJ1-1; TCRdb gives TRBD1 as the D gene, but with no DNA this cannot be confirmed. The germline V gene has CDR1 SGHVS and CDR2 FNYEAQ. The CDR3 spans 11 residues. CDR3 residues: CEGRENTEAFF.

The CDR3 region is CASSPSPSGGLFYNEQFF. The rearrangement links TRBV11-2 to TRBJ2-1; the TRBD2 assignment by TCRdb is unverifiable without DNA. The length of the CDR3 is 18 residues. Germline V gives CDR1 SGHAT, CDR2 FQNNGV.

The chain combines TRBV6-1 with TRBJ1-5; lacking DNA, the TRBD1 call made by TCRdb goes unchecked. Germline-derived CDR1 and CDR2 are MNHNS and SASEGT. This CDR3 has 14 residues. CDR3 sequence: CASRPTGSGQPQHF.

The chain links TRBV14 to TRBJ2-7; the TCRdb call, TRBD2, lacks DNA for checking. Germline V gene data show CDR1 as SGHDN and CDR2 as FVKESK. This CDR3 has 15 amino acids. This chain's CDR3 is CASSQVVAGSQEQYF.

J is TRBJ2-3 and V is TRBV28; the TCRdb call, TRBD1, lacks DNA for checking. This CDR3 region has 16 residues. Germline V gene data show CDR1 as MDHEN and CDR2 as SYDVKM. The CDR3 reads CASQPQGRGFGDTQYF.

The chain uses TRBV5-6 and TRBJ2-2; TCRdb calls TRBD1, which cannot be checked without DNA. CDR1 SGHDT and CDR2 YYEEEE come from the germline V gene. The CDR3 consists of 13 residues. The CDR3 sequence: CASLRGRTGELFF.

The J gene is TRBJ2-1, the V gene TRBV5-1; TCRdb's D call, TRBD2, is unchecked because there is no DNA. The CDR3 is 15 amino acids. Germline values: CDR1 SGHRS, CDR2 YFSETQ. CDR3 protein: CASSWNSGTYNEQFF.

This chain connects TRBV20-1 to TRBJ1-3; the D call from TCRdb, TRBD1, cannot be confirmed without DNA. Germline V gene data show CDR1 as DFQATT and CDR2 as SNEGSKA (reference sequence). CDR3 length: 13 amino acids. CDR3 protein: CSARGVSGNTIYF.

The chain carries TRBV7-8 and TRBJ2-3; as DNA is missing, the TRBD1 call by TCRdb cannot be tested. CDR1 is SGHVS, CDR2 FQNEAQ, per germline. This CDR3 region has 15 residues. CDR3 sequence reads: CASSSRVVLADTQYF.

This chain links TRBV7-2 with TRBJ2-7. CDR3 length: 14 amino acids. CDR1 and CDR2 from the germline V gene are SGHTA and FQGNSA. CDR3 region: CASSDPGGSYEQYF.

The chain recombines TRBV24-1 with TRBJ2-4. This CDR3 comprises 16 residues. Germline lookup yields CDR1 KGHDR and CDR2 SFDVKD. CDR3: CATREGQKLAKNIQYF.

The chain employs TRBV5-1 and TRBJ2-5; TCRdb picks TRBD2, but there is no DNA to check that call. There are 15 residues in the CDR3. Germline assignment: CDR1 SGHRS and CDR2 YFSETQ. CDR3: CASSLAGLAVETQYF.

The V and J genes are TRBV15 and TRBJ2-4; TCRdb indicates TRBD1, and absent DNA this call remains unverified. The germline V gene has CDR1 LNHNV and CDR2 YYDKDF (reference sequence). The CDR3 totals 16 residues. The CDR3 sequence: CATSREGGQGPNIQYF. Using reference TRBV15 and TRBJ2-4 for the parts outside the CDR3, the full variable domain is DAMVIQNPRYQVTQFGKPVTLSCSQTLNHNVMYWYQQKSSQAPKLLFHYYDKDFNNEADTPDNFQSRRPNTSFCFLDIRSPGLGDTAMYLCATSREGGQGPNIQYFGAGTRLSVL.

CDR3 sequence: CSARDPAGGPVVTQYF. This rearrangement joins TRBV20-1 to TRBJ2-5; TCRdb indicates TRBD2, and absent DNA this call remains unverified. The CDR3 covers 16 residues. Germline CDR1 is DFQATT and CDR2 is SNEGSKA (reference sequence).

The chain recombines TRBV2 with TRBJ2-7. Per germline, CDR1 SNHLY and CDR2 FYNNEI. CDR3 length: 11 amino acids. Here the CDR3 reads CASRDRREQYF. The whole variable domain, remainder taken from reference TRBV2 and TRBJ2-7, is EPEVTQTPSHQVTQMGQEVILRCVPISNHLYFYWYRQILGQKVEFLVSFYNNEISEKSEIFDDQFSVERPDGSNFTLKIRSTKLEDSAMYFCASRDRREQYFGPGTRLTVT.

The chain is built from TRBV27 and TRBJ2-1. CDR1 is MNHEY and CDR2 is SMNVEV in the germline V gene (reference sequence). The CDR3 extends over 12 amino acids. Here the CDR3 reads CGSSFNYNEQFF.

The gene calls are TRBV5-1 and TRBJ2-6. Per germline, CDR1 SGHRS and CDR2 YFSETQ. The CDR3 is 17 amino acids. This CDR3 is CASSLSVSASGANVLTF.

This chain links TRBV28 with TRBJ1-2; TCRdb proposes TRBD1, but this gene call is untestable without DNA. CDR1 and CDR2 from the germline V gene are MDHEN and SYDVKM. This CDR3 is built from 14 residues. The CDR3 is CASSTAGRLYGYTF.

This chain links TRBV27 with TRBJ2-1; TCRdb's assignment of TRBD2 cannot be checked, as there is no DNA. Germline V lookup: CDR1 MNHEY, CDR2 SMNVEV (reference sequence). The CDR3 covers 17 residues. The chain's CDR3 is CASSPSGTSGDYNEQFF.

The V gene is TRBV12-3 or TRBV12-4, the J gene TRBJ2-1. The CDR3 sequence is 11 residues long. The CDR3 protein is CASSFKQEQFF.